This T cell receptor (beta chain) was found in a study of early T cells in non-severe SARS-CoV-2 infection. Study background: Bulk RNA taken from unsorted whole blood was sequenced, leaving chains unpaired.

Whole-study findings and limits: Lookups in VDJdb leaned toward anti-spike CD8 responses and missed private and CD4 specificities.

This clonotype has just a few counts. Antigen specificity is unknown. In germline, CDR1 is SGHVS, CDR2 FNYEAQ. The CDR3 is made up of 14 amino acids. V dropped 1 base and J dropped 7 bases, with 8 bases sitting between them. Separate cDNA molecules each had unique molecular identifiers attached to them. TCRdb processed the 5' RACE reads anew with MiXCR; each CDR3 protein has one entry. The data contain roughly 27,000 distinct CDR3 sequences, around 5.1% of them seen just once; the ten biggest clones take up 11%. This TCR derives from an adult who was a healthcare worker with PCR-confirmed SARS-CoV-2 infection or an uninfected control (not recorded which). The chain carries TRBV7-6 and TRBJ1-6, with a tentative D call TRBD1 (5 bases). The sequencing sample was made of whole blood. Here the CDR3 DNA reads TGTGCCAGCAGCTTAGTAACAGGCAATTCACCCCTCCACTTT. Protein sequence: CASSLVTGNSPLHF.